The present T cell receptor (beta chain) was sequenced within a study of cytomegalovirus exposure and HLA in healthy donors. PCR amplification relied on 60 Vbeta primers (plus 13 Jbeta primers). Here immunoSEQ multiplex PCR was the method, and the copy in TCRdb shows in-frame clones only, minus some. The profile covers around 64,000 clones, with 60% to 80% appearing a single time and over 20% taken by the ten largest. Trimming removed 5 bases at V and 5 bases at J, with 9 bases between. CDR1 is LGHNT and CDR2 is FRNRAP in the germline V gene. The CDR3 runs to 12 residues. Findings of the study overall: Differences between HLA loci emerged in a later analysis of TCR association rates, with DRB1 most and HLA-C fewest. Association of a missense DCLRE1C variant with TCR beta V- and J-gene trimming was reported in a later analysis. Earlier analysis looked at TCR beta V segments, and most were productive about 87% or about 30% of the time.

A single count supports this clone. The antigen is unknown. Sequencing input: PBMCs. J is TRBJ1-2 and V is TRBV12-5; a possible D gene is TRBD1 (6 bases). This receptor was obtained from a woman younger than 45 in good health and CMV-seropositive. The CDR3 nucleotides are TGTGCTAGTGGTCTAGGACAGTATGGCTACACCTTC. Protein sequence: CASGLGQYGYTF. The full variable domain, rest sourced from reference TRBV12-5 and TRBJ1-2, is DARVTQTPRHKVTEMGQEVTMRCQPILGHNTVFWYRQTMMQGLELLAYFRNRAPLDDSGMPKDRFSAEMPDATLATLKIQPSEPRDSAVYFCASGLGQYGYTFGSGTRLTVV.